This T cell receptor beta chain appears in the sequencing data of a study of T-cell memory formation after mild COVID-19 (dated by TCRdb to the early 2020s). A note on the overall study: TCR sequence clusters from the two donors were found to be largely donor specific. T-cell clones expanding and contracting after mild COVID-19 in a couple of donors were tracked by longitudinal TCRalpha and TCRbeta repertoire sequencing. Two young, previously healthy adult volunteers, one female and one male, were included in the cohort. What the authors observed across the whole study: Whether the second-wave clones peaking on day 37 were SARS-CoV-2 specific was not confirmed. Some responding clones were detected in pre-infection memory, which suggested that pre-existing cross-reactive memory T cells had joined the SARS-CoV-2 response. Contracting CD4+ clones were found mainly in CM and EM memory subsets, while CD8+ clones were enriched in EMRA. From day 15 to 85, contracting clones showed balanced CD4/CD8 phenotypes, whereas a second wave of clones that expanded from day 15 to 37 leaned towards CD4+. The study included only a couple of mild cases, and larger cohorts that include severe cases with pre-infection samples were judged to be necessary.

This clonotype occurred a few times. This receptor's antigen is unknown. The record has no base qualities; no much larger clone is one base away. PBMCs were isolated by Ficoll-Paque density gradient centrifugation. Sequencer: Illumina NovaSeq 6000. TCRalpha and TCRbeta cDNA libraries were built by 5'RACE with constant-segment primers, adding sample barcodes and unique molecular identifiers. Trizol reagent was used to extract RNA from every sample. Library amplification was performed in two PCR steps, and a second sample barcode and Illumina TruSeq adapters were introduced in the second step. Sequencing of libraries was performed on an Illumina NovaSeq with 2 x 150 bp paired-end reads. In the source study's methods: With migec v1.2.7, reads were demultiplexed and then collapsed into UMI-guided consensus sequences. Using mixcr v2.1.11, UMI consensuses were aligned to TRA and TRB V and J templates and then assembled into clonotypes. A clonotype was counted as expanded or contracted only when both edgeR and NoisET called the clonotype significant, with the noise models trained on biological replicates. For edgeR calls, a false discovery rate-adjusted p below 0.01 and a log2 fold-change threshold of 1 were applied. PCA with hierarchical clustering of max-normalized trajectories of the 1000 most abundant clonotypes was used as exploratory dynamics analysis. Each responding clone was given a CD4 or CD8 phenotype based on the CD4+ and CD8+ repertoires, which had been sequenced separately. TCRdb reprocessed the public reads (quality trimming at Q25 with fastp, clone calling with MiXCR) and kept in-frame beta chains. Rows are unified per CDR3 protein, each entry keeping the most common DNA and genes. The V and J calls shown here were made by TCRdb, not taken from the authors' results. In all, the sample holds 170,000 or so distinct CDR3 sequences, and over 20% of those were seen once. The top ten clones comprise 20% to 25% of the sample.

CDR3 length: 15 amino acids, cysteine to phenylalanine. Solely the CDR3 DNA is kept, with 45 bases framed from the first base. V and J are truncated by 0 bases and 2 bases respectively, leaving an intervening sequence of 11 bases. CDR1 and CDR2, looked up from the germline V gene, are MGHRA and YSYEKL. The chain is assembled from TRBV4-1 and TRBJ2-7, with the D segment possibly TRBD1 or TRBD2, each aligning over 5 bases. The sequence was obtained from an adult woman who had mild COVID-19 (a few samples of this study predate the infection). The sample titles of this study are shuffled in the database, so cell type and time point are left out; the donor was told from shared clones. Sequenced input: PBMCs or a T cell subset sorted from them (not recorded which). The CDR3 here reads CASSQDEGTPYEQYF. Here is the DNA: TGCGCCAGCAGCCAAGATGAGGGGACCCCCTACGAGCAGTACTTC.